The rows below give T cell receptor beta chains drawn from one sample of a study of cytomegalovirus exposure and HLA in healthy donors. Using immunoSEQ multiplex PCR, the repertoire was profiled, and TCRdb retains in-frame clones only, with some absent. The sample carries roughly 100,000 clones, 78% recorded once. Sequenced input: PBMCs. The receptors shown here come from a woman in her fifties or sixties in good health and CMV-seronegative. Each CDR3 is given with its conserved first and last residue. D genes are given only for firm matches. Size is omitted from some rows. Given values are once, few, many or a class for expanded clones.

j_gene,abundance,d_gene,v_gene,CDR3aa,CDR3nt
TRBJ1-2,-,-,TRBV6-1,CASHNNLLSGYTF,TGTGCCAGCCATAATAATTTGCTATCGGGCTACACCTTC
TRBJ2-3,-,TRBD2,TRBV7-2,CASSSRPSGRGGDTQYF,TGTGCCAGCAGCTCCCGCCCTAGCGGGAGAGGCGGTGATACGCAGTATTTT
TRBJ2-5,-,-,TRBV5-1,CASRGPETQYF,TGCGCCTCGCGGGGGCCAGAGACCCAGTACTTC
TRBJ2-5,few,-,TRBV5-4,CASSLWGRETQYF,TGTGCCAGCAGCTTGTGGGGGCGGGAGACCCAGTACTTC
TRBJ2-5,-,TRBD1,TRBV9,CASSARGTGRQTQYF,TGTGCCAGCAGCGCCCGGGGGACAGGGAGGCAGACCCAGTACTTC
TRBJ1-2,-,TRBD1,TRBV7-3,CASSLTGLGYTF,TGTGCCAGCAGCTTGACAGGGTTAGGCTACACCTTC
TRBJ2-1,-,TRBD2,TRBV9,CASSTRLAGVYNEQFF,TGTGCCAGCAGCACCCGACTAGCGGGAGTCTACAATGAGCAGTTCTTC
TRBJ2-5,few,-,TRBV5-1,CASSLAEETQYF,TGCGCCAGCAGCTTGGCCGAAGAGACCCAGTACTTC
TRBJ1-5,-,-,TRBV10-3,CAISEGGREPQHF,TGTGCCATCAGTGAGGGGGGCAGAGAGCCCCAGCATTTT
TRBJ1-1,few,-,TRBV9,CASTRLAGADTEAFF,TGTGCCAGCACCCGCCTAGCGGGTGCGGACACTGAAGCTTTCTTT
TRBJ2-1,-,-,TRBV29-1,CSVGGSFSYNEQFF,TGCAGCGTTGGGGGCTCCTTCTCCTACAATGAGCAGTTCTTC
TRBJ1-1,-,-,TRBV7-2,CASSPTPNRDSTEAFF,TGTGCCAGCAGTCCTACTCCCAACAGGGATAGCACTGAAGCTTTCTTT
TRBJ1-3,few,-,TRBV7-2,CASSWNRGAGNTIYF,TGTGCCAGCAGCTGGAACCGGGGGGCTGGAAACACCATATATTTT
TRBJ2-1,-,TRBD2,TRBV4-1,CASSQGVAGGSRQFF,TGCGCCAGCAGCCAAGGGGTAGCGGGAGGCTCTCGGCAGTTCTTC
TRBJ1-4,-,-,TRBV2,CASSEARSGPEKLFF,TGTGCCAGCAGTGAAGCGCGTTCAGGGCCTGAAAAACTGTTTTTT
TRBJ2-6,-,-,TRBV30,CAWSSEDGANVLTF,TGTGCCTGGAGTAGTGAGGATGGGGCCAACGTCCTGACTTTC
TRBJ2-1,-,-,TRBV7-7,CASSDTRVPWYEQFF,TGTGCCAGCAGCGATACTAGGGTCCCTTGGTATGAGCAGTTCTTC
TRBJ2-7,-,-,TRBV4-1,CASSQVSMFGTGPSEQYF,TGCGCCAGCAGCCAAGTTTCCATGTTTGGAACTGGCCCTAGCGAGCAGTACTTC
TRBJ1-5,-,-,TRBV5-6,CASSRQWRQPQHF,TGTGCCAGCAGCCGACAGTGGAGACAGCCCCAGCATTTT
TRBJ1-4,-,-,TRBV19,CASSITSATNEKLFF,TGTGCCAGTAGTATCACATCTGCAACTAATGAAAAACTGTTTTTT
TRBJ1-2,-,TRBD1,TRBV25-1,CASNRGGRGRDGYTF,TGTGCCAGCAATCGAGGGGGCAGGGGGAGAGATGGCTACACCTTC
TRBJ2-3,-,-,TRBV5-1,CASSINTDTQYF,TGCGCCAGCAGCATCAACACAGATACGCAGTATTTT
TRBJ1-1,-,-,TRBV5-4,CASSSKTGNLAEAFF,TGTGCCAGCAGCTCTAAAACAGGGAATTTAGCTGAAGCTTTCTTT
TRBJ2-2,-,TRBD1,TRBV27,CASRRKPGQGAIGELFF,TGTGCCAGCAGGCGTAAACCGGGACAGGGGGCGATCGGGGAGCTGTTTTTT
TRBJ2-7,-,TRBD2,TRBV5-4,CASSLGLANLKEQYF,TGTGCCAGCAGCTTGGGACTAGCAAACCTAAAGGAGCAGTACTTC
TRBJ1-3,-,-,TRBV4-3,CASSPDRTLYSGNTIYF,TGCGCCAGCAGCCCCGACAGGACCCTCTACTCTGGAAACACCATATATTTT
TRBJ1-1,-,-,TRBV5-1,CASSLMGPTEAFF,TGCGCCAGCAGCTTGATGGGGCCTACTGAAGCTTTCTTT